Listed here are 20 T cell receptor beta chains from one sample, sequenced in a study of blood T cells in healthy people across ages. Using a J-beta primer mix together with a sample-barcoded 5' primer, a second PCR was run for about 6 to 11 cycles. TCRdb re-analysed the 5' RACE reads in MiXCR, keeping a single row per CDR3 protein. The data contain around 1,700,000 distinct CDR3 sequences, under 30% of them singletons. Material: blood. Receptors originate from a woman aged 25 to 39 in good health.

As DNA, the CDR3 is TGCAGTGCAACCCCTAGCGGGCAAGAGGAGTTCTTC. Residues: CSATPSGQEEFF. This chain connects TRBV20-1 to TRBJ2-1; TRBD2 agrees at 8 bases. The CDR3 loop spans 12 amino acids. Germline V gene lookup returns CDR1 DFQATT and CDR2 SNEGSKA (reference sequence). With V trimmed by 6 bases and J by 14 bases, 12 bases remained unmatched.

J is TRBJ1-4 and V is TRBV5-1; no clear D gene. CDR1 and CDR2 from the germline V gene are SGHRS and YFSETQ. Trimming shortened V by 2 bases and J by 0 bases, and 5 bases separated the two germline ends. This CDR3 region has 14 residues. CDR3 in amino acids: CASSFMATNEKLFF. CDR3 coding DNA: TGCGCCAGCAGCTTCATGGCAACTAATGAAAAACTGTTTTTT.

The chain employs TRBV6-2 or TRBV6-3 and TRBJ2-4, with D perhaps TRBD2 (5 bases). This CDR3 has 15 amino acids. Germline V gene lookup returns CDR1 MNHEY and CDR2 SVGEGT. The V end lost 6 bases, the J end lost 0 bases, and 12 bases lay between the germline ends. The CDR3 protein is CASSPLDLAKNIQYF. CDR3 DNA sequence: TGTGCCAGCAGCCCCTTGGACTTAGCCAAAAACATTCAGTACTTC.

The chain has TRBV21-1 and TRBJ2-7. TRBV21-1 is deemed a pseudogene. There are 13 residues in the CDR3. DNA of the CDR3: TGTGCCAGCAGCAAAAGGGGATCCTCTGAGCAGTACTTC. Its translation is CASSKRGSSEQYF.

This clonotype was seen a handful of times. The chain employs TRBV2 and TRBJ2-5; the D is unclear. Looked up from germline, CDR1 is SNHLY and CDR2 is FYNNEI. Deletions cut 7 bases from V and 3 bases from J, with 6 bases between. There are 11 residues in the CDR3. The CDR3 sequence: CASTLKETQYF. Written as DNA, the CDR3 is TGTGCCAGCACCCTAAAAGAGACCCAGTACTTC.

The chain links TRBV7-2 to TRBJ2-3, with D possibly TRBD2 on 6 matching bases. The CDR3 is made up of 12 amino acids. V lost 5 bases and J lost 5, with 8 bases in between. Germline-derived CDR1 and CDR2 are SGHTA and FQGNSA. Written as DNA, the CDR3 is TGTACCAGCAGCCGTAGCGGAGATACGCAGTATTTT. Residues: CTSSRSGDTQYF.

The chain links TRBV6-1 to TRBJ2-4; possibly TRBD1 or TRBD2 for D (5 bases each). V was clipped by 3 bases and J by 13 bases, with 19 bases between them. Germline V lookup: CDR1 MNHNS, CDR2 SASEGT. This CDR3 region has 14 residues. The CDR3 DNA is TGTGCCAGCAGTGATTGGGGGACCTACAATGAGCAGTACTTC. It specifies CASSDWGTYNEQYF.

In this sample, this clonotype turned up a few times. The genes are TRBV12-3 or TRBV12-4 and TRBJ2-1, with TRBD2 identical over 13 bases. J gave up 4 bases and V 5 bases, and 8 bases lay outside the gene matches. This CDR3 has 17 residues. The CDR3 is CASSRTSGRPFYNEQFF. The CDR3 DNA reads TGTGCCAGCAGTAGGACTAGCGGGAGACCATTTTACAATGAGCAGTTCTTC.

This clonotype was picked up a small number of times. This rearrangement joins TRBV5-1 to TRBJ2-7, with D perhaps assigned TRBD1 or TRBD2 (5 bases each). Trimming shortened V by 3 bases and J by 4 bases, and 17 bases separated the two germline ends. There are 15 residues in the CDR3. Germline V gene data show CDR1 as SGHRS and CDR2 as YFSETQ. This CDR3 is CASSYRDGGVYEQYF. CDR3 nucleotides: TGCGCCAGCAGCTACCGGGACGGTGGAGTGTACGAGCAGTACTTC.

J is TRBJ2-1 and V is TRBV4-1; D is unclear. CDR3 size: 13 residues. V was shortened by 1 base and J by 7 bases, with 8 bases between the two germline ends. Germline values: CDR1 MGHRA, CDR2 YSYEKL. The CDR3 here is CASSQGSANEQFF. DNA of the CDR3: TGCGCCAGCAGCCAAGGATCAGCTAATGAGCAGTTCTTC.

The chain links TRBV5-1 to TRBJ2-4; 8 bases are shared with TRBD2. Judging by the DNA end, TRBJ2-7 fits better; the J call may be wrong. Looked up from germline, CDR1 is SGHRS and CDR2 is YFSETQ. The CDR3 has 18 residues. CDR3 in amino acids: CASSLVGLAGSFFYEQYF. CDR3 in DNA: TGCGCCAGCAGCTTGGTTGGCCTAGCGGGTTCCTTTTTTTACGAGCAGTACTTC.

The V and J genes are TRBV11-2 and TRBJ2-1; 7 bases align to TRBD1. This CDR3 is 16 amino acids long. J lost 4 bases, V lost 6 bases, and 12 bases had no gene match. Germline CDR1 SGHAT, CDR2 FQNNGV. The CDR3 loop reads CASRLQVGQPYNEQFF. As DNA, the CDR3 is TGTGCCAGCAGACTCCAGGTGGGACAGCCTTACAATGAGCAGTTCTTC.

As to this clonotype: A junction end diverges from the germline sequence, so it may reflect a read error. The chain links TRBV7-3 to TRBJ2-7, with 11 nucleotides matching TRBD1. This CDR3 contains 15 residues. CDR1 and CDR2 from the germline V gene are SGHTA and FQGTGA. The CDR3 sequence is CAGSLTGTGGYEQYF. CDR3 sequence (DNA): TGTGCCGGCAGCTTGACCGGGACAGGGGGCTACGAGCAGTACTTC. The full variable domain, its missing parts supplied by reference TRBV7-3 and TRBJ2-7, is GAGVSQTPSNKVTEKGKYVELRCDPISGHTALYWYRQSLGQGPEFLIYFQGTGAADDSGLPNDRFFAVRPEGSVSTLKIQRTERGDSAVYLCAGSLTGTGGYEQYFGPGTRLTVT.

This chain uses TRBV5-1 with TRBJ2-5; the match to TRBD2 covers 11 bases. This CDR3 has 17 residues. Per the germline V gene, CDR1 is SGHRS and CDR2 is YFSETQ. V lost 4 bases, J lost 2 bases, and 10 bases stayed unmatched. This CDR3 is CASSPGLAEVLQETQYF. CDR3 bases: TGCGCCAGCAGCCCGGGACTAGCGGAAGTGTTACAAGAGACCCAGTACTTC.

This clonotype was detected only a few times. The chain recombines TRBV6-1 with TRBJ2-7, with D unresolved. V was cut by 2 bases and J by 2 bases, with 13 bases left in between. The CDR3 covers 15 residues. The germline V gene has CDR1 MNHNS and CDR2 SASEGT. CDR3 loop: CASSEYATETYEQYF. The CDR3 nucleotides are TGTGCCAGCAGTGAATATGCGACGGAGACCTACGAGCAGTACTTC.

The rearrangement joins TRBV20-1 to TRBJ1-1; D is possibly TRBD1 (6 bases). V lost 3 bases and J lost 5, with 22 bases in between. The germline gives CDR1 DFQATT, CDR2 SNEGSKA (reference sequence). This CDR3 has 16 residues. The CDR3 DNA reads TGCAGTGCTAGTATTCCGGGACCCATAAGGGGGACTGAAGCTTTCTTT. Its protein product is CSASIPGPIRGTEAFF.

This clonotype showed up just a few times. The J gene is TRBJ1-5, the V gene TRBV19; the D is unclear. Trimming left V 5 bases short and J 0 bases short, with 11 bases between. This CDR3 comprises 15 residues. CDR1 LNHDA and CDR2 SQIVND come from the germline V gene (reference sequence). CDR3 amino acids: CASSWEPYSNQPQHF. CDR3 DNA: TGTGCCAGTAGTTGGGAGCCTTATAGCAATCAGCCCCAGCATTTT.

The chain combines TRBV28 with TRBJ2-4; the match to TRBD2 covers 10 bases. V lost 3 bases to trimming and J lost 13 bases; unmatched junction nucleotides: 12. There are 15 residues in the CDR3. Germline values: CDR1 MDHEN, CDR2 SYDVKM. The CDR3 coding sequence is TGTGCCAGCAGTTTCGCAGCGGGGGGGCTCAATGAGCAGTACTTC. Residues: CASSFAAGGLNEQYF.

The table lists this clonotype with many counts. The chain couples TRBV29-1 to TRBJ2-7, with TRBD1 matching 10 bases. CDR1 and CDR2 (germline): SQVTM, ANQGSEA. This CDR3 is 15 amino acids long. Trimming removed 0 bases from V and 7 bases from J; junction bases left unmatched: 9. The DNA of the CDR3 is TGCAGCGTTGAAGATCGGGGACAGGGGCGTGGAGAGCAGTACTTC. This codes for CSVEDRGQGRGEQYF.

This clonotype was found many times. As DNA, the CDR3 is TGTGCCAGCGGGACTAGCGGACACAATGAGCAGTTCTTC. It encodes CASGTSGHNEQFF. V gene TRBV6-1 combines with J gene TRBJ2-1; 11 bases line up with TRBD2. Germline V gene lookup returns CDR1 MNHNS and CDR2 SASEGT. After removal of 8 bases from V and 5 bases from J, the junction contained 2 bases not matched to a gene. The CDR3 covers 13 residues.